The table lists the clone carrying this T cell receptor (beta chain) with a few counts. Antigen specificity is unknown. The data originate from a study of T-cell memory formation after mild COVID-19. In TCRdb, the 5' RACE reads were re-called with MiXCR into one record per CDR3 protein. The sample yields about 400,000 distinct CDR3 sequences, roughly 18% seen once. Whole-study findings and limits: A second wave of clones peaked on day 37, and their SARS-CoV-2 specificity went unconfirmed. Shrinking CD4+ clones were chiefly CM and EM; CD8+ ones were chiefly EMRA.

Germline V gene sequence: CDR1 ENHRY, CDR2 SYGVKD. Trimming removed 7 bases at V and 8 bases at J, with 12 bases between. This CDR3 has 12 amino acids. The sequenced material came from PBMCs or a T cell subset sorted from them (not recorded which). The sequence came from a man between 18 and 29 years old who had mild COVID-19 (a few samples of this study predate the infection). Cell type and time point are not known. The chain has TRBV10-3 and TRBJ2-1; tentatively, D is TRBD2 (5 bases). The CDR3 DNA follows: TGTGCCATCACCGCTCGGGGTGATGAGCAGTTCTTC. Protein product: CAITARGDEQFF.